This TCR beta chain emerged from a study of T cells in Graves' hyperthyroidism and ophthalmopathy. Study-level background: Any treatment followed the collection of peripheral blood at initial diagnosis. Study conclusions and caveats: The model identified upcoming ophthalmopathy a median around 6 months ahead of onset.

CDR1 is MNHEY and CDR2 is SVGEGT in the germline V gene. Losses at the gene ends were 1 base for V and 5 bases for J; bases not matched to a gene: 15. The CDR3 sequence is 18 residues long. RNA transcripts gave rise to amplified TCR beta CDR3 regions. TCR CDR3 underwent first-round RT-PCR with the HTBI primer set. One entry per CDR3 protein results from TCRdb running MiXCR on the multiplex PCR reads. Here the sample spans about 410,000 distinct CDR3 sequences, roughly 15% being singletons. Concerning this clonotype itself: Its antigen remains unidentified.

Active moderate-to-severe ophthalmopathy, Clinical Activity Score at least 3, NOSPECS at least 4, under 3 months' duration. Source material for PBMCs was less than 12 ml fresh peripheral blood. This clonotype originated in a man between 18 and 29 years old with Graves' ophthalmopathy. Sequenced input: blood. This chain connects TRBV6-2 or TRBV6-3 to TRBJ2-5, with TRBD1 matching 8 bases. CDR3 residues: CASSYFRVGQGGGETQYF. CDR3 in DNA: TGTGCCAGCAGTTACTTTCGTGTAGGACAGGGTGGGGGGGAGACCCAGTACTTC.